This is a list of T cell receptor beta chains from one sample in a study of cytomegalovirus exposure and HLA in healthy donors. Libraries were prepared by immunoSEQ multiplex PCR; TCRdb keeps only in-frame clonotypes and omits some of them. Among 40,000 to 60,000 clones listed, approximately 95% were seen once. Sequencing input: PBMCs. The source of these receptors is a woman in her late teens or twenties in good health and CMV-seropositive. Each CDR3 is given with its conserved first and last residue. The D gene is left open where the match is weak. Not all rows give a size; the values are once, few, many and, for expanded clones, a class.

v_call: TRBV9
j_call: TRBJ2-1
clone_size: once
d_call: .
cdr3_nt: TGTGCCAGCAGCCCCCCCGGTAGCGGCTCCTACAATGAGCAGTTCTTC
cdr3_aa: CASSPPGSGSYNEQFF

v_call: TRBV7-2
j_call: TRBJ2-1
clone_size: .
d_call: TRBD2
cdr3_nt: TGTGCCAGCAGCTTAGTCGGGAGGGGGGAGTTCTTC
cdr3_aa: CASSLVGRGEFF

v_call: TRBV6-4
j_call: TRBJ2-1
clone_size: .
d_call: TRBD2
cdr3_nt: TGTGCCAGCAGTGCTGGACTAGCGGGAGTGTATGAGCAGTTCTTC
cdr3_aa: CASSAGLAGVYEQFF

v_call: TRBV4-2
j_call: TRBJ2-3
clone_size: .
d_call: .
cdr3_nt: TGTGCCAGCAGCCAAGATGGGCTCAGGGCAGATACGCAGTATTTT
cdr3_aa: CASSQDGLRADTQYF

v_call: TRBV19
j_call: TRBJ1-1
clone_size: .
d_call: TRBD1
cdr3_nt: TGTGCCAGTAGTCTATCAGGGGGCCGGACTGAAGCTTTCTTT
cdr3_aa: CASSLSGGRTEAFF

v_call: TRBV5-6
j_call: TRBJ2-7
clone_size: .
d_call: TRBD1
cdr3_nt: TGTGCCAGCAGAGGACAGGTTCCCCACGAGCAGTACTTC
cdr3_aa: CASRGQVPHEQYF

v_call: TRBV5-1
j_call: TRBJ1-2
clone_size: .
d_call: TRBD1
cdr3_nt: TGCGCCAGCAGCGAAACAGGGGTCCCGTCATATGGCTACACCTTC
cdr3_aa: CASSETGVPSYGYTF

v_call: TRBV5-1
j_call: TRBJ1-3
clone_size: .
d_call: .
cdr3_nt: TGCGCCAGCAGCTTGGGGTCAGGGTCGGGAAACACCATATATTTT
cdr3_aa: CASSLGSGSGNTIYF

v_call: TRBV5-6
j_call: TRBJ1-4
clone_size: .
d_call: .
cdr3_nt: TGTGCCAGCAGCTTGTCTTTAAACGTGGCAGGGAAGAGTGAAAAACTGTTTTTT
cdr3_aa: CASSLSLNVAGKSEKLFF

v_call: TRBV2
j_call: TRBJ2-5
clone_size: .
d_call: TRBD1
cdr3_nt: TGTGCCAGCAGTGAAGACAGGGGGCTGGAGACCCAGTACTTC
cdr3_aa: CASSEDRGLETQYF

v_call: TRBV9
j_call: TRBJ2-1
clone_size: .
d_call: .
cdr3_nt: TGTGCCAGCAGTGGAGCGGAGAAAAATGAGCAGTTCTTC
cdr3_aa: CASSGAEKNEQFF

v_call: TRBV30
j_call: TRBJ2-1
clone_size: .
d_call: .
cdr3_nt: TGTGCCTGGAGTAGACTCAATTACAATGAGCAGTTCTTC
cdr3_aa: CAWSRLNYNEQFF

v_call: TRBV5-6
j_call: TRBJ2-1
clone_size: .
d_call: TRBD1
cdr3_nt: TGTGCCAGCAGCCAACCCCGGGACAGGGGCGGGAATGAGCAGTTCTTC
cdr3_aa: CASSQPRDRGGNEQFF

v_call: TRBV4-2
j_call: TRBJ1-1
clone_size: .
d_call: .
cdr3_nt: TGTGCCAGCAGCCAAGAGCAGGGGATGAACACTGAAGCTTTCTTT
cdr3_aa: CASSQEQGMNTEAFF

v_call: TRBV18
j_call: TRBJ2-3
clone_size: .
d_call: .
cdr3_nt: TGTGCCAGCTCACCGTTTGGCCGGGGTCAAGCAGATACGCAGTATTTT
cdr3_aa: CASSPFGRGQADTQYF

v_call: TRBV6-5
j_call: TRBJ1-2
clone_size: .
d_call: TRBD1
cdr3_nt: TGTGCCAGCAGTTACGGGACAGGGATTGGGGATGGCTACACCTTC
cdr3_aa: CASSYGTGIGDGYTF

v_call: TRBV27
j_call: TRBJ2-3
clone_size: .
d_call: TRBD2
cdr3_nt: TGTGCCACTTGGTCAGCGGGAGCCCCGTCAGATACGCAGTATTTT
cdr3_aa: CATWSAGAPSDTQYF

v_call: TRBV30
j_call: TRBJ2-7
clone_size: .
d_call: .
cdr3_nt: TGTGCCTGGAGTGTACGAGGGAGCGAGCAGTACTTC
cdr3_aa: CAWSVRGSEQYF

v_call: TRBV4-2
j_call: TRBJ1-1
clone_size: .
d_call: TRBD1
cdr3_nt: TGTGCCAGCAGCCGCGCGACAGGGGGAGACACTGAAGCTTTCTTT
cdr3_aa: CASSRATGGDTEAFF

v_call: TRBV2
j_call: TRBJ1-1
clone_size: .
d_call: .
cdr3_nt: TGTGCCAGCAGGTCGCTAGACACTGAAGCTTTCTTT
cdr3_aa: CASRSLDTEAFF

v_call: TRBV28
j_call: TRBJ2-7
clone_size: .
d_call: TRBD1
cdr3_nt: TGTGCCAGCAGTATACCCCAGGACAGGGTATTTATCTACGAGCAGTACTTC
cdr3_aa: CASSIPQDRVFIYEQYF

v_call: TRBV6-5
j_call: TRBJ2-3
clone_size: .
d_call: .
cdr3_nt: TGTGCCAGCAGTTACTCGCCAGCGCCACCCACAGATACGCAGTATTTT
cdr3_aa: CASSYSPAPPTDTQYF

v_call: TRBV5-1
j_call: TRBJ1-1
clone_size: .
d_call: TRBD1
cdr3_nt: TGCGCCAGCAGCTCGGGACAGGGGAACACTGAAGCTTTCTTT
cdr3_aa: CASSSGQGNTEAFF

v_call: TRBV14
j_call: TRBJ2-2
clone_size: .
d_call: .
cdr3_nt: TGTGCCAGCAGCCAAGACCTAGCAGAGGTGTCAGAGCTGTTTTTT
cdr3_aa: CASSQDLAEVSELFF

v_call: TRBV10-3
j_call: TRBJ1-1
clone_size: .
d_call: TRBD1
cdr3_nt: TGTGCCATCAGTGCAAGGACAGGGGACACTGAAGCTTTCTTT
cdr3_aa: CAISARTGDTEAFF

v_call: TRBV29-1
j_call: TRBJ2-1
clone_size: once
d_call: TRBD1
cdr3_nt: TGCAGCGGCACGACAGGGATGGGTTCCTACAATGAGCAGTTCTTC
cdr3_aa: CSGTTGMGSYNEQFF

v_call: TRBV2
j_call: TRBJ1-1
clone_size: .
d_call: TRBD1
cdr3_nt: TGTGCCAGCAGTGAAATAGGGGCGGGTGGACAGGTCGCTTTCTTT
cdr3_aa: CASSEIGAGGQVAFF

v_call: TRBV27
j_call: TRBJ2-2
clone_size: .
d_call: .
cdr3_nt: TGTGCCACCCAGACACCGAACACCGGGGAGCTGTTTTTT
cdr3_aa: CATQTPNTGELFF

v_call: TRBV7-3
j_call: TRBJ2-3
clone_size: .
d_call: .
cdr3_nt: TGTGCCAGCAGCTCCGGACAGAGATCAGATACGCAGTATTTT
cdr3_aa: CASSSGQRSDTQYF

v_call: TRBV28
j_call: TRBJ2-1
clone_size: .
d_call: TRBD2
cdr3_nt: TGTGCCAGCAGTTTACCCCTTGTACGGGGGGGCAATGAGCAGTTCTTC
cdr3_aa: CASSLPLVRGGNEQFF

v_call: TRBV2
j_call: TRBJ2-2
clone_size: .
d_call: TRBD2
cdr3_nt: TGTGCCAGCAGAGCTGGACTAGCGGGAGGGCCCTACACCGGGGAGCTGTTTTTT
cdr3_aa: CASRAGLAGGPYTGELFF

v_call: TRBV10-1
j_call: TRBJ2-1
clone_size: .
d_call: TRBD2
cdr3_nt: TGCGCCAGCAGTCGACTAGCGGGAGTGTCCTACAATGAGCAGTTCTTC
cdr3_aa: CASSRLAGVSYNEQFF

v_call: TRBV6-5
j_call: TRBJ1-1
clone_size: .
d_call: TRBD1
cdr3_nt: TGTGCCAGCAGTTACTCAACAGGGGGCGGGGACACTGAAGCTTTCTTT
cdr3_aa: CASSYSTGGGDTEAFF

v_call: TRBV27
j_call: TRBJ2-2
clone_size: .
d_call: .
cdr3_nt: TGTGCCAGCAGTTTAGGCGGGACAGTGTCCACCGGGGAGCTGTTTTTT
cdr3_aa: CASSLGGTVSTGELFF

v_call: TRBV30
j_call: TRBJ1-2
clone_size: .
d_call: TRBD1
cdr3_nt: TGTGCCTGGAGTATTGGGACAGGGGGCGCGGGTGGCTACACCTTC
cdr3_aa: CAWSIGTGGAGGYTF

v_call: TRBV7-9
j_call: TRBJ2-1
clone_size: .
d_call: .
cdr3_nt: TGTGCCAGCAGCTTAGATACAGCGGCGGGGTACAATGAGCAGTTCTTC
cdr3_aa: CASSLDTAAGYNEQFF

v_call: TRBV7-9
j_call: TRBJ1-2
clone_size: .
d_call: TRBD1
cdr3_nt: TGTGCCAGCAGTCGGGACAGTGGGCCTTACGGCTACACCTTC
cdr3_aa: CASSRDSGPYGYTF

v_call: TRBV29-1
j_call: TRBJ2-7
clone_size: .
d_call: TRBD2
cdr3_nt: TGCAGCGTTGATCGGCGCGGCGGCGGGAGAAGCTACGAGCAGTACTTC
cdr3_aa: CSVDRRGGGRSYEQYF

v_call: TRBV19
j_call: TRBJ2-7
clone_size: .
d_call: TRBD2
cdr3_nt: TGTGCCAGTAGTAGACTAGCGGGAGGGGTTTCTGACGAGCAGTACTTC
cdr3_aa: CASSRLAGGVSDEQYF

v_call: TRBV25-1
j_call: TRBJ1-2
clone_size: .
d_call: .
cdr3_nt: TGTGCCAGCAGTCCCGGGGGAGGGAATGGCTACACCTTC
cdr3_aa: CASSPGGGNGYTF

v_call: TRBV9
j_call: TRBJ1-1
clone_size: .
d_call: .
cdr3_nt: TGTGCCAGCAGCGTGTCCGTGAACACTGAAGCTTTCTTT
cdr3_aa: CASSVSVNTEAFF

v_call: TRBV28
j_call: TRBJ2-7
clone_size: .
d_call: TRBD2
cdr3_nt: TGTGCCAGCAGTCCCGGGACTAGCGGGAGTCTCTACGAGCAGTACTTC
cdr3_aa: CASSPGTSGSLYEQYF

v_call: TRBV7-8
j_call: TRBJ1-1
clone_size: .
d_call: .
cdr3_nt: TGTGCCAGCAGCTTAGAGCTGGCCAGGGCTACCGAAGCTTTCTTT
cdr3_aa: CASSLELARATEAFF

v_call: TRBV19
j_call: TRBJ2-1
clone_size: .
d_call: TRBD2
cdr3_nt: TGTGCCAGTAGTAAAGGGACTAGCGGGAGTGGGTACAATGAGCAGTTCTTC
cdr3_aa: CASSKGTSGSGYNEQFF

v_call: TRBV30
j_call: TRBJ1-3
clone_size: .
d_call: .
cdr3_nt: TGTGCCTGGAGTACCTTGACAATTCGCCCTGGAAACACCATATATTTT
cdr3_aa: CAWSTLTIRPGNTIYF

v_call: TRBV25-1
j_call: TRBJ2-5
clone_size: once
d_call: .
cdr3_nt: TGTGCCAGCGCTCCCTCGGCAATCAGGGAGACCCAGTACTTC
cdr3_aa: CASAPSAIRETQYF

v_call: TRBV6-1
j_call: TRBJ2-7
clone_size: .
d_call: .
cdr3_nt: TGTGCCAGCAGTGACGAGGTCTACGAGCAGTACTTC
cdr3_aa: CASSDEVYEQYF

v_call: TRBV28
j_call: TRBJ2-7
clone_size: .
d_call: TRBD2
cdr3_nt: TGTGCCAGCAGCCAAGCCGGGGGGGCCTACGAGCAGTACTTC
cdr3_aa: CASSQAGGAYEQYF

v_call: TRBV25-1
j_call: TRBJ2-7
clone_size: .
d_call: TRBD1
cdr3_nt: TGTGCCACTAGGGGGGCAGGGGGCGATGAGCAGTACTTC
cdr3_aa: CATRGAGGDEQYF

v_call: TRBV6-8
j_call: TRBJ1-3
clone_size: .
d_call: .
cdr3_nt: TGTGCCAGCAGAGACATCTCTGGAAACACCATATATTTT
cdr3_aa: CASRDISGNTIYF

v_call: TRBV11-2
j_call: TRBJ2-6
clone_size: .
d_call: .
cdr3_nt: TGTGCCAGCAGCTTTTCGGGACAAAGCTCTGGGGCCAACGTCCTGACTTTC
cdr3_aa: CASSFSGQSSGANVLTF

v_call: TRBV6-1
j_call: TRBJ1-5
clone_size: .
d_call: TRBD1
cdr3_nt: TGTGCCAGCATCCCGGACAGGTTATACAATCAGCCCCAGCATTTT
cdr3_aa: CASIPDRLYNQPQHF

v_call: TRBV27
j_call: TRBJ1-2
clone_size: .
d_call: TRBD1
cdr3_nt: TGTGCCAGCAGGTCAGGGGGACCCGGCTACACCTTC
cdr3_aa: CASRSGGPGYTF